This paragraph reports one T cell receptor beta chain. Antigen: not known. This sample stems from a study of beta chain features in type 1 diabetes. Per germline, CDR1 SQVTM and CDR2 ANQGSEA. The CDR3 is 12 amino acids. The ends were cut back, 2 bases at V and 5 bases at J, with 9 bases in the middle. Expressed TCRB transcripts were sequenced because the isolated RNA had all been reverse transcribed beforehand. Generated by immunoSEQ multiplex PCR, the TCRdb table keeps only in-frame clones and is missing some. The profile shows 600,000 to 700,000 clones, 9.5% to 15% of them singletons. Study-wide points: Shortening that was moderate but significant affected the TCRB CDR3s of Type 1 diabetes patients in all four CD4+ subsets.

The origin of this receptor is a man in his thirties or forties with type 1 diabetes. The chain recombines TRBV29-1 with TRBJ1-1; D is unresolved. Sequencing was performed on naive CD4+ T cells from blood. The CDR3 nucleotides are TGCAGCGTTGAATATCCCGGAACTGAAGCTTTCTTT. Translation: CSVEYPGTEAFF.